This TCR beta chain was found in a study of T cell changes during pregnancy in multiple sclerosis. Repertoires were generated with immunoSEQ multiplex PCR, while TCRdb's copy carries only in-frame clones and drops some. The sample consists of roughly 79,000 clones, just over 90% of them appearing once. This clonotype was sampled from a female donor with multiple sclerosis, enrolled in a pregnancy study. The sample consisted of CD4+ T cells from peripheral blood mononuclear cells, taken before pregnancy.

CDR3 sequence reads: CASSRQGLNTEAFF. CDR3 nucleotides: TGTGCCAGCAGTAGACAGGGATTGAACACTGAAGCTTTCTTT. The rearrangement links TRBV6-5 to TRBJ1-1, with TRBD1 matching 7 bases. Trimming at V came to 5 bases and at J to 0 bases, leaving 3 bases not matched to a gene. The V gene's germline CDR1 is MNHEY and CDR2 SVGAGI. The CDR3 totals 14 residues.